Here is one TCR beta chain with its context. The sample comes from a study of OX40 agonist ivuxolimab in advanced cancers. Data came from immunoSEQ multiplex PCR; TCRdb stores just in-frame clones and leaves some out. The data hold 14,000 or so clones, with 85% to 95% observed a single time. Germline loops: CDR1 WSHSY, CDR2 SAAADI. Germline trimming cut 2 bases from V and 1 base from J; bases unmatched to any gene: 2. This CDR3 spans 14 amino acids. The sequences come from CD4+ or CD8+ T cells sorted from blood, collected in a trial of the OX40 agonist ivuxolimab. The chain is built from TRBV10-2 and TRBJ2-7, with 7 nucleotides matching TRBD1. The TCR originated in an adult with an advanced solid tumor such as melanoma, head and neck, liver or kidney cancer. The CDR3 region is CASSEGDRSYEQYF. CDR3 nucleotide sequence: TGCGCCAGCAGTGAGGGGGACAGATCCTACGAGCAGTACTTC.